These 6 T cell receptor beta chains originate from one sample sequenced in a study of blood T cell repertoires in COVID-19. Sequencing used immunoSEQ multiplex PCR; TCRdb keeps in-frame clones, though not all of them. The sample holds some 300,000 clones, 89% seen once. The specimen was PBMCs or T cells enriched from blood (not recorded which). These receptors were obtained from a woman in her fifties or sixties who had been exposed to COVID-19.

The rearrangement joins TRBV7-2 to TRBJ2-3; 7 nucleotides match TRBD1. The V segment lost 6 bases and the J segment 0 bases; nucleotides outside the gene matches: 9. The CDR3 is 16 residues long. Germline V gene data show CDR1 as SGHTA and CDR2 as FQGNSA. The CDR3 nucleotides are TGTGCCAGCAGGCGAACAGGGGCCCACAGCACAGATACGCAGTATTTT. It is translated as CASRRTGAHSTDTQYF.

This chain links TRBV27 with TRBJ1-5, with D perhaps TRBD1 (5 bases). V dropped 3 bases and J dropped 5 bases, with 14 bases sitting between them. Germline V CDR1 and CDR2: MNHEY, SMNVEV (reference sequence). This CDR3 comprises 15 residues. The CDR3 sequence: CASSFSGGPHQPQHF. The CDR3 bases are TGTGCCAGCAGTTTTTCGGGGGGTCCCCATCAGCCCCAGCATTTT.

This CDR3 is CASSELTNRGTEAFF. CDR3 DNA sequence: TGTGCCAGCAGTGAACTGACGAACAGGGGCACTGAAGCTTTCTTT. This chain links TRBV6-1 with TRBJ1-1, with TRBD1 matching over 7 bases. The length of the CDR3 is 15 residues. The J segment lost 4 bases and the V segment lost 2 bases, leaving 7 bases of the junction unmatched. Germline assignment: CDR1 MNHNS and CDR2 SASEGT.

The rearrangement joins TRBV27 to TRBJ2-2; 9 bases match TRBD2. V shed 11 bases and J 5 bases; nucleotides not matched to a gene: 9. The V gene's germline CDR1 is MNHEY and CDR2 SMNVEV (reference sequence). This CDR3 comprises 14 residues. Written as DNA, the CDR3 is TGTGCCGCCGGGGCCCTAGCGGGGACCGGGGAGCTGTTTTTT. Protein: CAAGALAGTGELFF.

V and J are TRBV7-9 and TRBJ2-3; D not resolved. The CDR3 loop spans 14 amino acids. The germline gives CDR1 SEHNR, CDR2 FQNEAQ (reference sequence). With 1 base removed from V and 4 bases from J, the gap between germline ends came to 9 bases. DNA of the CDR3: TGTGCCAGCAGCTTAGGCTTCGGTTCAGATACGCAGTATTTT. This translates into CASSLGFGSDTQYF.

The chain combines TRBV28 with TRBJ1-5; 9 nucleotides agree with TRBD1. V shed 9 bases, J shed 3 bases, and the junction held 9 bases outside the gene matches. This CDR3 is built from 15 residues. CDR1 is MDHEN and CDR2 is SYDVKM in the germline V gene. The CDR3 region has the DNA TGTGCCAGTCTTACAGGGGGCGTTTTCAATCAGCCCCAGCATTTT. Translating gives CASLTGGVFNQPQHF. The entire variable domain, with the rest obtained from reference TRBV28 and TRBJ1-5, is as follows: DVKVTQSSRYLVKRTGEKVFLECVQDMDHENMFWYRQDPGLGLRLIYFSYDVKMKEKGDIPEGYSVSREKKERFSLILESASTNQTSMYLCASLTGGVFNQPQHFGDGTRLSIL.